The 23 T cell receptor beta chains given below trace back to one sample, sequenced in a study of T cell repertoires in cytomegalovirus infection (dated by TCRdb to the late 2010s). Sequenced using an Illumina HiSeq 1500. The public reads were reprocessed in TCRdb via fastp at Q25 and MiXCR, keeping in-frame beta chains. Every entry covers one CDR3 protein and lists the most common genes and DNA from its rows. Counted in this sample were roughly 280,000 distinct CDR3 sequences; roughly a fifth of them appeared once. Of the sample, about 21% is held by the ten largest clones. The sample's treatment or condition label, decoded: in vitro stimulation with specific CMV peptide epitopes to enrich CMV-specific T cells. These TCRs are of unknown antigen specificity. The specimen was cultured PBMCs, collected from culture after CMV antigen stimulation. The receptors were sampled from a human donor in good health (CMV status not recorded). Some clones in this sample may be carry-over from other donors' samples.

CDR3 DNA sequence: TGTGCCAGCAGTTACGGCGCTGAAGCTTTCTTT. Translating it yields CASSYGAEAFF. The chain links TRBV6-2 or TRBV6-3 to TRBJ1-1; D ambiguous. CDR1 MNHEY and CDR2 SVGEGT come from the germline V gene. V was cut by 2 bases and J by 6 bases, with 4 bases left in between. The CDR3 sequence is 11 residues long.

This clonotype appeared a few times. The chain joins TRBV6-1 to TRBJ2-7, with 10 positions matching TRBD2. The CDR3 runs to 14 residues. Germline V lookup: CDR1 MNHNS, CDR2 SASEGT. The CDR3 DNA is TGTGCCAGCAGTCCCCAGCGGGAGGGCCGGATCGTGAACGTC. Amino acid sequence: CASSPQREGRIVNV.

This clonotype has more than one count but fewer than ten. The CDR3 protein is CSARELAESYEQYF. CDR3 DNA: TGCAGTGCTAGAGAACTAGCGGAATCCTACGAGCAGTACTTC. The chain links TRBV20-1 to TRBJ2-7; 8 nucleotides align to TRBD2. Germline V gives CDR1 DFQATT, CDR2 SNEGSKA (reference sequence). The CDR3 has 14 amino acids. The V segment lost 0 bases and the J segment 1 base; nucleotides outside the gene matches: 2.

The CDR3 region is CASSFRGITTTDTQYF. The CDR3 DNA reads TGTGCCAGCAGTTTTCGGGGGATCACTACCACAGATACGCAGTATTTT. This chain connects TRBV6-1 to TRBJ2-3; TRBD2 is a possible D gene (6 bases). The CDR3 is made up of 16 amino acids. Trimming stripped 5 bases from V and 2 bases from J, with 17 bases between. Germline V gene sequence: CDR1 MNHNS, CDR2 SASEGT.

This clonotype was seen only a few times. CDR3 nucleotides: TGTGCCAGCAGGGCAGGGGTCGGCTACGAGCAGTACTTC. It translates to CASRAGVGYEQYF. V and J are TRBV5-4 and TRBJ2-7, with a weak D call TRBD1 (6 bases). The V and J ends lost 5 bases and 3 bases respectively, with 12 bases between them. Germline values: CDR1 SGHNT, CDR2 YYREEE (reference sequence). The CDR3 is made up of 13 amino acids.

A few counts support this clonotype. The chain combines TRBV24-1 with TRBJ2-1; D assignment may be TRBD1 or TRBD2 (5 bases each). The CDR3 consists of 13 residues. CDR1 is KGHDR and CDR2 is SFDVKD in the germline V gene. With 4 bases removed from V and 5 bases from J, the gap between germline ends came to 8 bases. The CDR3 DNA is TGTGCCACCAGTGAATTGGGGGACAATGAGCAGTTCTTC. Translation gives CATSELGDNEQFF.

This chain uses TRBV5-6 with TRBJ2-5, with 9 bases fitting TRBD2. The CDR3 sequence is 13 residues long. V gave up 7 bases and J gave up 2 bases; unmatched junction bases: 3. The germline V gene has CDR1 SGHDT and CDR2 YYEEEE. The CDR3 here is CASYAGGQETQYF. The CDR3 DNA reads as TGTGCCAGCTACGCGGGAGGGCAAGAGACCCAGTACTTC.

The V call is TRBV4-1, the J call TRBJ1-5; D not resolved. The CDR3 length is 16 residues. The germline V gene encodes CDR1 MGHRA and CDR2 YSYEKL. Trimming shortened V by 0 bases and J by 7 bases, and 16 bases separated the two germline ends. CDR3 sequence reads: CASSQDGSATGQPQHF. In nucleotides, the CDR3 is TGCGCCAGCAGCCAAGATGGTTCGGCTACTGGGCAGCCCCAGCATTTT.

Comment on this clonotype: A much larger clone lies a single base off, so this may be a read error. The rearrangement uses TRBV28 and TRBJ1-4; possibly TRBD1 for D (5 bases). Per the germline V gene, CDR1 is MDHEN and CDR2 is SYDVKM. The CDR3 loop spans 16 amino acids. Here the CDR3 reads CASSPQGDENNGKLFF. For the CDR3, the DNA is TGTGCCAGCAGTCCCCAGGGTGACGAGAATAATGGAAAACTGTTTTTT.

V usage is TRBV6-6 and J usage is TRBJ2-7, with D possibly being TRBD1 or TRBD2 (5 bases each). V was pared by 5 bases and J by 1 base, with 21 bases between. The CDR3 extends over 17 amino acids. The germline gives CDR1 MNHNY, CDR2 SVGAGI (reference sequence). The CDR3 nucleotides are TGTGCCAGCAGTGATTTGTTGAGGCTAGAGGGGTCCTACGAGCAGTACTTC. It yields the protein CASSDLLRLEGSYEQYF.

CDR3: CASSYSTYNTVNTEAFF. CDR3 sequence (DNA): TGTGCCAGCAGTTACTCTACTTACAACACCGTTAACACTGAAGCTTTCTTT. The chain recombines TRBV6-6 with TRBJ1-1; D not resolved. The CDR3 length is 17 residues. V lost 0 bases to trimming and J lost 2 bases, with 16 bases between them. Germline V gene data show CDR1 as MNHNY and CDR2 as SVGAGI (reference sequence).

This clonotype was detected ten times or more. The chain recombines TRBV7-2 with TRBJ1-1, with D perhaps TRBD1 (5 bases). This CDR3 has 13 amino acids. V was cut by 3 bases and J by 2 bases, with 7 bases left in between. Germline CDR1 is SGHTA and CDR2 is FQGNSA. The chain's CDR3 is CASSFRVNTEAFF. The CDR3 nucleotides read TGTGCCAGCAGCTTCAGGGTTAACACTGAAGCTTTCTTT. Drawing the rest from reference TRBV7-2 and TRBJ1-1, the complete variable domain is GAGVSQSPSNKVTEKGKDVELRCDPISGHTALYWYRQSLGQGLEFLIYFQGNSAPDKSGLPSDRFSAERTGGSVSTLTIQRTQQEDSAVYLCASSFRVNTEAFFGQGTRLTVV.

This clonotype has a count of ten or more. The V and J genes are TRBV7-2 and TRBJ2-7; 7 bases are a match to TRBD1. The junction had 6 bases not matched to a gene; V was cut back by 4 bases and J by 0 bases. This CDR3 region has 15 residues. CDR1 is SGHTA, CDR2 FQGNSA, per germline. As DNA, the CDR3 is TGTGCCAGCAGCTCCTCAGGGGGTTACTCCTACGAGCAGTACTTC. Amino acids: CASSSSGGYSYEQYF.

The chain couples TRBV12-3 or TRBV12-4 to TRBJ2-7, with TRBD1 as a possible D gene (5 bases). This CDR3 spans 15 amino acids. Trimming took off 8 bases at V and 3 bases at J, with 20 bases between the two ends. The CDR3 here is CASLQGRTPLYEQYV. CDR3 nucleotide sequence: TGTGCCAGCCTCCAGGGTCGAACGCCCCTCTACGAGCAGTACGTC.

This clonotype was recorded a few times. CDR3 nucleotides: TGTGCCAGCAGCTCCTTGGGACTTCTCACAGATACGCAGTATTTT. It specifies CASSSLGLLTDTQYF. This rearrangement joins TRBV7-8 to TRBJ2-3, with a possible D match to TRBD2 (6 bases). The CDR3 totals 15 residues. The V end lost 4 bases, the J end lost 2 bases, and 13 bases lay between the germline ends. The germline CDR1 and CDR2 sequences are SGHVS and FQNEAQ.

There are many counts of this clonotype. The chain uses TRBV6-1 and TRBJ2-2; tentatively, D is TRBD1 (6 bases). CDR3 length: 14 amino acids. Trimming took 6 bases from V and 2 from J, leaving 10 bases between them. Germline V lookup: CDR1 MNHNS, CDR2 SASEGT. The CDR3 coding sequence is TGTGCCAGCAGACGGACAGCAAACACCGGGGAGCTGTTTTTT. Amino acid sequence: CASRRTANTGELFF.

The chain is built from TRBV25-1 and TRBJ2-2; D call uncertain. The CDR3 consists of 13 residues. Germline CDR1 reads MGHDK; CDR2 reads SYGVNS. Trimming took off 5 bases at V and 3 bases at J, with 7 bases between the two ends. The CDR3 nucleotides are TGTGCCAGCAGTTATAGGGACACCGGGGAGCTGTTTTTT. Protein: CASSYRDTGELFF.

This clonotype was counted between two and nine times. This rearrangement joins TRBV7-2 to TRBJ2-5, with D hard to call. There are 13 residues in the CDR3. The V gene's germline CDR1 is SGHTA and CDR2 FQGNSA. V lost 5 bases and J 5 bases, leaving 12 bases between the germline ends. CDR3 sequence reads: CASSRSRTETQYF. The CDR3 coding sequence is TGTGCCAGCAGCCGGAGCCGGACGGAGACCCAGTACTTC.

The chain recombines TRBV6-2 or TRBV6-3 with TRBJ2-2; possible D gene TRBD2, 5 bases. The germline gives CDR1 MNHEY, CDR2 SVGEGT. Trimming took off 0 bases at V and 4 bases at J, with 9 bases between the two ends. The CDR3 contains 15 residues. The CDR3 protein is CASSYSRAGTGELFF. As DNA, the CDR3 is TGTGCCAGCAGTTACTCGCGGGCGGGCACCGGGGAGCTGTTTTTT.

The chain carries TRBV6-1 and TRBJ1-2; D may be TRBD1 (5 bases). V lost 5 bases, J lost 8 bases, and 21 bases lay in between. The CDR3 runs 15 residues. CDR1 MNHNS and CDR2 SASEGT come from the germline V gene. The DNA for the CDR3 is TGTGCCAGCAGTTTTGCGGGGCAATGGGAGAGGGGCTACACCTTC. Amino acid sequence: CASSFAGQWERGYTF.

This clonotype appeared many times. The J gene is TRBJ2-3, the V gene TRBV7-8, with 9 bases that match TRBD2. The germline V gene encodes CDR1 SGHVS and CDR2 FQNEAQ. The CDR3 extends over 17 amino acids. The junction had 6 bases not matched to a gene; V was cut back by 0 bases and J by 2 bases. CDR3 protein: CASSLASAGGVTDTQYF. CDR3 nucleotides: TGTGCCAGCAGCTTAGCGTCGGCGGGAGGGGTCACAGATACGCAGTATTTT.

This clonotype was observed a few times. The genes are TRBV18 and TRBJ2-7; TRBD2 is a possible D gene (6 bases). The CDR3 extends over 16 amino acids. V was shortened by 4 bases and J by 2 bases, with 18 bases between the two germline ends. Germline assignment: CDR1 KGHSH and CDR2 LQKENI. CDR3 bases: TGTGCCAGCTCACGGTCCCGGGGTAGCGGACCCTACGAGCAGTACTTC. Encoded protein: CASSRSRGSGPYEQYF. The full variable domain, with the rest looked up from reference TRBV18 and TRBJ2-7, is NAGVMQNPRHLVRRRGQEARLRCSPMKGHSHVYWYRQLPEEGLKFMVYLQKENIIDESGMPKERFSAEFPKEGPSILRIQQVVRGDSAAYFCASSRSRGSGPYEQYFGPGTRLTVT.

This clonotype has just a few counts. V and J are TRBV6-1 and TRBJ2-1; D gene ambiguous. With 3 bases removed from V and 11 bases from J, the gap between germline ends came to 14 bases. There are 13 residues in the CDR3. CDR1 and CDR2 from the germline V gene are MNHNS and SASEGT. CDR3 sequence: CASSDGPPGKQFF. DNA for the CDR3: TGTGCCAGCAGTGACGGGCCCCCCGGAAAGCAGTTCTTC.